This T cell receptor (beta chain) was identified during a study of blood T cell repertoires in COVID-19. Study in general: The United States, Italy and Spain provided the acute and convalescent COVID-19 samples. PBMCs, B-cell-depleted T cells, or T cells provided the cDNA or gDNA that made up the material.

Authors' analysis steps: Researchers report that nucleated cell counts were estimated from reference gene primer amplification. TCRdb keeps only in-frame clones here, not all; method: immunoSEQ multiplex PCR. For V, J and clone size, that table is used; D and trimming come from the DNA. The sample has 150,000 to 200,000 clones, 88% seen once. This clonotype was obtained from a human donor in a cohort sampled during active COVID-19. The specimen was peripheral blood.

The CDR3 DNA reads as TGTGCCAGCAGTTACTCGAGGGAGCAGGAGCAGTTCTTC. It yields the protein CASSYSREQEQFF. The chain links TRBV6-5 to TRBJ2-1, with D perhaps matching TRBD2 (5 bases). The V and J ends lost 0 bases and 10 bases respectively, with 10 bases between them. The V gene's germline CDR1 is MNHEY and CDR2 SVGAGI. The CDR3 is 13 residues long.